The 13 T cell receptor beta chains presented below share a single source sample, sequenced in a study of cytomegalovirus exposure and HLA in healthy donors. The PCR ran on 60 Vbeta and 13 Jbeta primers. Clones were sequenced by immunoSEQ multiplex PCR, and TCRdb holds only the in-frame ones, with some missing. The sample includes about 120,000 clones, 8% to 10% of them seen just once. The sample consisted of PBMCs. The receptors derive from a young man in good health and CMV-seronegative.

The rearrangement joins TRBV9 to TRBJ2-1; TRBD1 is a possible D gene (6 bases). This CDR3 has 15 amino acids. Deletions cut 9 bases from V and 0 bases from J, with 16 bases between. Germline V gene lookup returns CDR1 SGDLS and CDR2 YYNGEE. The CDR3 DNA reads TGTGCCATTAATTCCACAGGGAGCTCCTACAATGAGCAGTTCTTC. This sequence encodes CAINSTGSSYNEQFF.

This clone was counted between two and nine times. The genes are TRBV5-3 and TRBJ1-1, with D possibly matching TRBD1 (6 bases). TRBV5-3 is labeled an ORF, and its function is uncertain. This CDR3 is built from 15 residues. The germline V and J ends were trimmed by 4 bases and 1 base, with 14 bases remaining between them. The CDR3 DNA reads TGTGCCAGAAGCCCTTGGGGAGGGGGGAACACTGAAGCTTTCTTT. Encoded protein: CARSPWGGGNTEAFF.

This clone showed up just a few times. The V gene is TRBV19, the J gene TRBJ1-1; D uncertain. Germline CDR1 is LNHDA and CDR2 is SQIVND (reference sequence). V lost 10 bases and J lost 0, with 21 bases in between. The CDR3 loop spans 16 amino acids. CDR3 coding DNA: TGTGCCACCCCCACAATCCGAGACACCTTGAACACTGAAGCTTTCTTT. This encodes CATPTIRDTLNTEAFF.

The CDR3 spells CASSDRPSGNTIYF. DNA for the CDR3: TGCGCCAGCAGTGACAGGCCTTCTGGAAACACCATATATTTT. The chain carries TRBV10-1 and TRBJ1-3; D gene uncertain. The CDR3 has 14 amino acids. With 3 bases removed from V and 1 base from J, the gap between germline ends came to 7 bases. CDR1 and CDR2 (germline): WNHNN, SYGVQD (reference sequence).

The sample holds a few counts of this clone. This chain uses TRBV5-1 with TRBJ1-2; a possible D gene is TRBD1 (6 bases). Germline CDR1 is SGHRS and CDR2 is YFSETQ. The CDR3 is made up of 14 amino acids. The ends were cut back, 3 bases at V and 3 bases at J, with 12 bases in the middle. The CDR3 coding sequence is TGCGCCAGCAGCTGGGGGGGGGCTGACTATGGCTACACCTTC. Its translation is CASSWGGADYGYTF.

This clone was seen a handful of times. The V call is TRBV5-5, the J call TRBJ1-1; the D gene is possibly TRBD1 (5 bases). V was cut by 4 bases and J by 3 bases, with 10 bases left in between. The CDR3 has 13 residues. CDR1 SGHKS and CDR2 YYEKEE come from the germline V gene (reference sequence). Here the CDR3 DNA reads TGTGCCAGCAGCGCACGGGGGGACACTGAAGCTTTCTTT. This codes for CASSARGDTEAFF.

The chain employs TRBV18 and TRBJ2-7; 7 bases align to TRBD2. There are 14 residues in the CDR3. Trimming removed 0 bases from V and 7 bases from J; junction bases left unmatched: 6. Germline V lookup: CDR1 KGHSH, CDR2 LQKENI. The CDR3 DNA reads as TGTGCCAGCTCACCACCGAGCGGACTAGGGGAGCAGTACTTC. This codes for CASSPPSGLGEQYF.

This clone showed up just a few times. The V and J genes are TRBV7-3 and TRBJ1-2; D unresolved. The CDR3 sequence is 13 residues long. CDR1 SGHTA and CDR2 FQGTGA come from the germline V gene. Trimming pared 0 bases from V and 8 bases from J, leaving 10 bases between. The CDR3 DNA is TGTGCCAGCAGCTTAACCCCCGGGGTCGGCTACACCTTC. Translating gives CASSLTPGVGYTF.

This clone was seen more than once but under ten times. The gene calls are TRBV9 and TRBJ1-5; the match to TRBD1 covers 9 bases. The germline V gene has CDR1 SGDLS and CDR2 YYNGEE. J gave up 4 bases and V 4 bases, and 6 bases lay outside the gene matches. The CDR3 runs to 15 residues. The CDR3 reads CASSTGTGKNQPQHF. The CDR3, as DNA: TGTGCCAGCAGCACCGGGACAGGGAAGAATCAGCCCCAGCATTTT.

The chain recombines TRBV30 with TRBJ1-1; D is ambiguous. The CDR3 extends over 13 amino acids. V was cut by 2 bases and J by 6 bases, with 13 bases left in between. Germline V gene sequence: CDR1 GTSNPN, CDR2 SVGIG (reference sequence). Written as DNA, the CDR3 is TGTGCCTGGAGTAAACTGAGCACAGCTGAAGCTTTCTTT. The encoded protein is CAWSKLSTAEAFF.

This clone was seen a handful of times. The genes are TRBV6-5 and TRBJ2-7, with D perhaps matching TRBD1 (5 bases). The CDR3 is 14 residues long. Trimming removed 0 bases from V and 2 bases from J, with 8 bases in between. CDR1 MNHEY and CDR2 SVGAGI come from the germline V gene. CDR3 sequence (DNA): TGTGCCAGCAGTTACTCTCAGGGAACCTACGAGCAGTACTTC. Translation: CASSYSQGTYEQYF.

This rearrangement joins TRBV4-3 to TRBJ2-2; D is perhaps TRBD2 (5 bases). V lost 4 bases, J lost 1 base, and 13 bases lay in between. The germline V gene has CDR1 LGHNA and CDR2 YSLEER. This CDR3 is 16 amino acids long. CDR3 DNA sequence: TGCGCCAGCAGCCCCTATTCCCGGGGGAACACCGGGGAGCTGTTTTTT. This translates into CASSPYSRGNTGELFF.

This clone showed up many times. The chain recombines TRBV6-1 with TRBJ2-1; 9 bases are a match to TRBD2. V trimming: 6 bases; J trimming: 7 bases; junction bases outside the gene matches: 10. The CDR3 length is 15 residues. Germline V gene sequence: CDR1 MNHNS, CDR2 SASEGT. The CDR3 nucleotides read TGTGCCAGCAGACATCTTAGCGGGAGTTGGAATGAGCAGTTCTTC. The encoded protein is CASRHLSGSWNEQFF.